The clone carrying this TCR beta chain was found a few times. Its antigen remains unknown. The sample is drawn from a study of T cell repertoires in cytomegalovirus infection. The wider study: The authors used CMV epitopes that were HLA-C-restricted (recently identified) and HLA-B-restricted (well studied). Carrying CMV and the relevant HLA type showed in public TCR beta signatures.

The study's findings and limits: Carriers of CMV and the relevant HLA type were discriminated by public TCR beta frequency. HLA-C-restricted TCR beta clonotypes specific for CMV led the ex vivo response.

TCRdb re-derived calls from the reads in MiXCR, one entry per CDR3 protein. In the table there are 700,000 to 850,000 distinct CDR3 sequences, 30% to 35% of which are singletons. There are 15 residues in the CDR3. Trimming removed 6 bases from V and 6 bases from J, with 18 bases in between. Sequenced here: cultured CD8+ T cells from PBMCs, sampled from culture after CMV antigen stimulation. The receptor's source is a human donor in good health (CMV status not recorded). Some clones in this sample may be carry-over from other donors' samples. The V call is TRBV12-3 or TRBV12-4, the J call TRBJ2-1; tentatively, D is TRBD2 (7 bases). The CDR3: CASSRRGGGVNEQFF. The CDR3 nucleotides are TGTGCCAGCAGCCGCCGGGGCGGGGGCGTCAATGAGCAGTTCTTC.